One and the same sample provided the 20 T cell receptor beta chains below, sequenced in a study of cytomegalovirus exposure and HLA in healthy donors. A multiplex PCR was run with 60 Vbeta primers and 13 Jbeta primers. TCRdb keeps only in-frame clones here, not all; method: immunoSEQ multiplex PCR. The sample yields some 150,000 clones, over 55% seen once. The sequenced material came from PBMCs. The receptors were gathered from a man aged 40-49 years in good health and CMV-seronegative.

This clone was counted a single time. This rearrangement joins TRBV4-3 to TRBJ2-3, with 16 positions matching TRBD2. The CDR3 runs 17 residues. Trimming took 0 bases from V and 9 from J; bases not matched to a gene: 6. Per germline, CDR1 LGHNA and CDR2 YSLEER. The CDR3 DNA is TGCGCCAGCAGCCAAGATGGGACTAGCGGGAGGGGGACGACGCAGTATTTT. Its translation is CASSQDGTSGRGTTQYF.

This chain links TRBV25-1 with TRBJ1-3; D is unresolved. Germline-derived CDR1 and CDR2 are MGHDK and SYGVNS. V was trimmed by 5 bases and J by 0 bases, leaving 5 bases between them. The CDR3 totals 13 residues. CDR3 nucleotide sequence: TGTGCCAGCAGTCGTAACTCTGGAAACACCATATATTTT. Its translation is CASSRNSGNTIYF.

The chain is built from TRBV30 and TRBJ1-1; D is uncertain. V dropped 0 bases and J dropped 6 bases, with 11 bases sitting between them. CDR3 size: 13 residues. The V gene's germline CDR1 is GTSNPN and CDR2 SVGIG (reference sequence). The CDR3 nucleotides read TGTGCCTGGAGTGTTTCTGTCAGGTCTGAAGCTTTCTTT. As protein: CAWSVSVRSEAFF.

The chain has TRBV4-1 and TRBJ2-7; 7 bases line up with TRBD2. The CDR3 is 17 residues long. V lost 0 bases and J lost 6; bases outside the gene matches: 14. Germline V gene sequence: CDR1 MGHRA, CDR2 YSYEKL. The CDR3 region is CASSQDQHGGSVFEQYF. The CDR3 nucleotides are TGCGCCAGCAGCCAAGATCAACATGGCGGGAGCGTCTTCGAGCAGTACTTC.

The chain uses TRBV19 and TRBJ2-2, with 7 nucleotides matching TRBD1. The CDR3 runs to 15 residues. The V and J ends lost 5 bases and 5 bases, in that order; junction bases with no gene match: 8. Germline-derived CDR1 and CDR2 are LNHDA and SQIVND (reference sequence). The CDR3 reads CASSVRTGGTGELFF. CDR3 nucleotide sequence: TGTGCCAGTAGTGTCCGGACAGGAGGTACCGGGGAGCTGTTTTTT.

This clone came up a few times. The rearrangement joins TRBV6-5 to TRBJ1-1; no clear D. Trimming stripped 5 bases from V and 1 base from J, with 11 bases between. There are 14 residues in the CDR3. CDR1 MNHEY and CDR2 SVGAGI come from the germline V gene. CDR3 DNA: TGTGCCAGCAGTCTACAGATGGGGAACACTGAAGCTTTCTTT. This gives the protein CASSLQMGNTEAFF.

The chain recombines TRBV4-3 with TRBJ1-1, with D possibly matching TRBD1 (5 bases). CDR1 and CDR2 from the germline V gene are LGHNA and YSLEER. CDR3 length: 13 amino acids. V was shortened by 4 bases and J by 9 bases, with 15 bases between the two germline ends. As DNA, the CDR3 is TGCGCCAGCAGCCTAAAAGGGGTCCAGAAAGCTTTCTTT. As protein: CASSLKGVQKAFF.

The chain has TRBV2 and TRBJ2-7; possibly TRBD1 for D (5 bases). Trimming left V 6 bases short and J 3 bases short, with 12 bases between. Germline values: CDR1 SNHLY, CDR2 FYNNEI. This CDR3 region has 13 residues. The chain's CDR3 is CASSDDRVYEQYF. The DNA for the CDR3 is TGTGCCAGCAGCGACGACAGAGTCTACGAGCAGTACTTC.

The CDR3 nucleotides read TGTGCCAGCACAGACAGGGGCTACGAGCAGTACTTC. It specifies CASTDRGYEQYF. The chain couples TRBV27 to TRBJ2-5; 8 bases line up with TRBD1. The J call may be faulty, since TRBJ2-7 better matches the DNA end. The CDR3 runs to 12 residues. From germline, CDR1 is MNHEY and CDR2 SMNVEV (reference sequence).

This chain connects TRBV18 to TRBJ1-2; the match to TRBD1 covers 10 bases. V lost 1 base, J lost 7 bases, and 3 bases stayed unmatched. The CDR3 length is 14 residues. Looked up from germline, CDR1 is KGHSH and CDR2 is LQKENI. Here the CDR3 reads CASSPRTGGLGYTF. DNA for the CDR3: TGTGCCAGCTCACCACGGACAGGGGGGCTTGGCTACACCTTC. The full variable domain, its missing parts supplied by reference TRBV18 and TRBJ1-2, is NAGVMQNPRHLVRRRGQEARLRCSPMKGHSHVYWYRQLPEEGLKFMVYLQKENIIDESGMPKERFSAEFPKEGPSILRIQQVVRGDSAAYFCASSPRTGGLGYTFGSGTRLTVV.

The chain links TRBV5-1 to TRBJ2-2; TRBD1 matches at 8 bases. CDR1 and CDR2 from the germline V gene are SGHRS and YFSETQ. The CDR3 loop spans 16 amino acids. The V and J ends lost 2 bases and 3 bases, in that order; junction bases with no gene match: 6. CDR3 sequence: CASSLSGGSDTGELFF. CDR3 sequence (DNA): TGCGCCAGCAGCTTATCAGGGGGCTCGGACACCGGGGAGCTGTTTTTT.

This clone is a singleton in its sample. The rearrangement uses TRBV5-1 and TRBJ1-1; 7 bases agree with TRBD1. Germline values: CDR1 SGHRS, CDR2 YFSETQ. The CDR3 length is 13 residues. With 3 bases clipped from V and 4 bases from J, the junction kept 3 bases outside the gene matches. The CDR3 loop is CASSWDRGTEAFF. The CDR3 coding sequence is TGCGCCAGCAGCTGGGACAGAGGCACTGAAGCTTTCTTT.

This chain uses TRBV28 with TRBJ2-3; the D gene is possibly TRBD2 (5 bases). The ends were cut back, 10 bases at V and 1 base at J, with 24 bases in the middle. The CDR3 is 17 amino acids. CDR1 MDHEN and CDR2 SYDVKM come from the germline V gene. Here the CDR3 reads CAIRSRRVLLGTDTQYF. The CDR3 region has the DNA TGTGCCATCCGCTCTAGGCGGGTATTATTGGGCACAGATACGCAGTATTTT.

CDR3 sequence (DNA): TGTGCCAGCAGTTTATGGGTATCGGCGGGAGGGCACACAGATACGCAGTATTTT. Its translation: CASSLWVSAGGHTDTQYF. The rearrangement links TRBV28 to TRBJ2-3; 9 bases agree with TRBD2. From germline, CDR1 is MDHEN and CDR2 SYDVKM. The CDR3 covers 18 residues. V shed 0 bases, J shed 2 bases, and the junction held 9 bases outside the gene matches.

V is TRBV28 and J is TRBJ2-7; 11 positions match TRBD2. V trimming: 0 bases; J trimming: 3 bases; junction bases outside the gene matches: 1. The CDR3 consists of 15 residues. Germline V gene sequence: CDR1 MDHEN, CDR2 SYDVKM. CDR3 coding DNA: TGTGCCAGCAGTTTATGGACTAGCGGGAACTACGAGCAGTACTTC. Translation: CASSLWTSGNYEQYF.

As concerns this clone: At one end the junction does not follow the germline gene, possibly because of a read error. The sample has other DNA sequences that encode this CDR3 too. The rearrangement joins TRBV5-1 to TRBJ1-4, with a weak D call TRBD1 (6 bases). The CDR3 sequence is 15 residues long. Looked up from germline, CDR1 is SGHRS and CDR2 is YFSETQ. The CDR3 region is CASSLGGTHNEKLFF. The CDR3 DNA reads TGCGCTAGCAGCTTGGGAGGGACACATAATGAAAAACTGTTTTTT.

The rearrangement joins TRBV5-1 to TRBJ2-7; 7 nucleotides match TRBD1. Germline CDR1 is SGHRS and CDR2 is YFSETQ. With V trimmed by 0 bases and J by 1 base, 4 bases remained unmatched. The CDR3 has 15 residues. For the CDR3, the DNA is TGCGCCAGCAGCTTGGAAAGGACAGGATCCTACGAGCAGTACTTC. It is translated as CASSLERTGSYEQYF.

The chain joins TRBV19 to TRBJ2-5, with 10 bases matching TRBD1. Trimming at V came to 5 bases and at J to 4 bases, leaving 7 bases not matched to a gene. Germline V gene sequence: CDR1 LNHDA, CDR2 SQIVND (reference sequence). The CDR3 extends over 15 amino acids. CDR3 DNA: TGTGCCAGTAGTCCCTCAAGGACAGGGGGAGAGACCCAGTACTTC. Protein product: CASSPSRTGGETQYF.

The rearrangement joins TRBV27 to TRBJ1-4, with D possibly TRBD1 on 5 matching bases. CDR3 length: 14 amino acids. Per germline, CDR1 MNHEY and CDR2 SMNVEV (reference sequence). Trimming cost V 3 bases and J 6 bases, with 11 bases left between them. CDR3 sequence: CASSFRAGHEKLFF. Written as DNA, the CDR3 is TGTGCCAGCAGTTTCCGAGCAGGGCATGAAAAACTGTTTTTT.

This chain joins TRBV27 and TRBJ2-3; 9 nucleotides agree with TRBD2. Germline trimming cut 7 bases from V and 5 bases from J; bases unmatched to any gene: 13. The CDR3 runs 16 residues. Germline values: CDR1 MNHEY, CDR2 SMNVEV (reference sequence). CDR3 bases: TGTGCCAGCACCGGCGACCCGGGACTAGCTAGAGATACGCAGTATTTT. The encoded protein is CASTGDPGLARDTQYF.